Below are 14 T cell receptor beta chains sequenced from a single sample in a study of cytomegalovirus exposure and HLA in healthy donors. The primer mix had 60 Vbeta and 13 Jbeta primers. The repertoire was sequenced with immunoSEQ multiplex PCR; TCRdb's copy has only in-frame clones and lacks some. This sample has over 100,000 clones, with around 74% found just once. Sequences were obtained from PBMCs. Every receptor here comes from a young man in good health and CMV-seropositive.

V gene TRBV6-1 combines with J gene TRBJ2-7; maybe TRBD1 (5 bases). Trimming removed 5 bases at V and 0 bases at J, with 11 bases between. The CDR3 has 14 amino acids. Germline V CDR1 and CDR2: MNHNS, SASEGT. CDR3 residues: CASSIETASYEQYF. CDR3 DNA: TGTGCCAGCAGTATCGAGACAGCCTCCTACGAGCAGTACTTC.

The rearrangement joins TRBV19 to TRBJ1-2; 9 positions match TRBD1. The CDR3 length is 15 residues. V gave up 8 bases and J gave up 5 bases; unmatched junction bases: 12. Germline CDR1 is LNHDA and CDR2 is SQIVND (reference sequence). DNA of the CDR3: TGTGCCAGTTCCGCTCAAACCGGGACAGGGTATGGCTACACCTTC. Amino acids: CASSAQTGTGYGYTF.

The chain combines TRBV5-6 with TRBJ2-7; 9 nucleotides align to TRBD1. Per germline, CDR1 SGHDT and CDR2 YYEEEE. Germline trimming cut 1 base from V and 3 bases from J; bases unmatched to any gene: 5. The CDR3 has 15 residues. This chain's CDR3 is CASSLSTGGHYEQYF. The CDR3 DNA sequence: TGTGCCAGCAGCTTGTCGACAGGGGGTCACTACGAGCAGTACTTC.

In DNA form, the CDR3 reads TGCGCCAGCAGCCCTCAGCGGGGGGGTCTGTTCTTC. It codes for CASSPQRGGLFF. The rearrangement links TRBV10-1 to TRBJ2-1; 10 nucleotides agree with TRBD2. The J segment lost 15 bases and the V segment lost 6 bases, leaving 8 bases of the junction unmatched. Germline CDR1 is WNHNN and CDR2 is SYGVQD (reference sequence). This CDR3 has 12 residues.

V usage is TRBV11-2 and J usage is TRBJ2-5, with no clear D. There are 15 residues in the CDR3. V lost 3 bases, J lost 6 bases, and 17 bases lay in between. CDR1 is SGHAT and CDR2 is FQNNGV in the germline V gene. CDR3 nucleotides: TGTGCCAGCAGCTTGAATCCCGAGGAAGGTCAGACCCAGTACTTC. Its translation: CASSLNPEEGQTQYF.

V is TRBV27 and J is TRBJ1-3; possibly TRBD1 for D (5 bases). V gave up 6 bases and J gave up 3 bases, with 12 bases separating them. This CDR3 spans 14 amino acids. CDR1 MNHEY and CDR2 SMNVEV come from the germline V gene (reference sequence). CDR3 amino acids: CASRKGLDGNTIYF. The DNA of the CDR3 is TGTGCCAGCAGGAAGGGGTTGGATGGAAACACCATATATTTT.

This chain links TRBV5-3 with TRBJ1-5; 10 bases line up with TRBD1. TRBV5-3 is treated as an ORF (open reading frame) with a function not yet certain. This CDR3 spans 21 amino acids. J was trimmed by 1 base and V by 3 bases; bases with no gene match: 19. The CDR3 loop reads CARSSRDRGLSERGSNQPQHF. CDR3 in DNA: TGTGCCAGAAGCTCCCGGGACAGGGGATTAAGTGAGAGGGGGAGCAATCAGCCCCAGCATTTT.

This rearrangement joins TRBV28 to TRBJ2-3; 10 nucleotides agree with TRBD2. The CDR3 totals 16 residues. The J segment lost 6 bases and the V segment lost 2 bases, leaving 8 bases of the junction unmatched. Per germline, CDR1 MDHEN and CDR2 SYDVKM. The DNA of the CDR3 is TGTGCCAGCAGTTTAGGAGTAGCGGGGGGTTCCGATACGCAGTATTTT. Translating gives CASSLGVAGGSDTQYF.

This clone was detected once. The V gene is TRBV4-1, the J gene TRBJ2-5, with D perhaps TRBD1 (5 bases). Trimming left V 0 bases short and J 0 bases short, with 5 bases between. Germline V CDR1 and CDR2: MGHRA, YSYEKL. There are 14 residues in the CDR3. The CDR3 DNA is TGCGCCAGCAGCCAAGACAGGGACCAAGAGACCCAGTACTTC. Amino acid sequence: CASSQDRDQETQYF.

The rearrangement links TRBV6-4 to TRBJ2-7; 9 bases match TRBD1. The length of the CDR3 is 17 residues. Per the germline V gene, CDR1 is MRHNA and CDR2 is SNTAGT. Germline trimming cut 0 bases from V and 0 bases from J; bases unmatched to any gene: 6. CDR3 sequence reads: CASSDSGQGPFSYEQYF. The CDR3 nucleotides are TGTGCCAGCAGTGACTCCGGACAGGGGCCATTCTCCTACGAGCAGTACTTC.

The chain is built from TRBV27 and TRBJ2-3; D might be TRBD2 (5 bases). In germline, CDR1 is MNHEY, CDR2 SMNVEV (reference sequence). Trimming removed 6 bases from V and 4 bases from J, with 14 bases in between. CDR3 length equals 14 residues. CDR3 sequence (DNA): TGTGCCAGCAGCCCGGTAGGAGGATCAGATACGCAGTATTTT. It codes for CASSPVGGSDTQYF.

The chain links TRBV5-1 to TRBJ1-2, with TRBD1 as a possible D gene (6 bases). Trimming cost V 0 bases and J 9 bases, with 12 bases left between them. The CDR3 is 13 amino acids. Germline lookup yields CDR1 SGHRS and CDR2 YFSETQ. CDR3 DNA sequence: TGCGCCAGCAGCTTGGAACAGGGAAGGCGCTACACCTTC. Its protein product is CASSLEQGRRYTF. Together with reference TRBV5-1 and TRBJ1-2, the CDR3 gives the full variable domain: KAGVTQTPRYLIKTRGQQVTLSCSPISGHRSVSWYQQTPGQGLQFLFEYFSETQRNKGNFPGRFSGRQFSNSRSEMNVSTLELGDSALYLCASSLEQGRRYTFGSGTRLTVV.

V is TRBV2 and J is TRBJ1-2, with D maybe TRBD1 (6 bases). V lost 1 base to trimming and J lost 4 bases, with 16 bases between them. Germline assignment: CDR1 SNHLY and CDR2 FYNNEI. CDR3 length: 16 residues. CDR3 residues: CASSEEGPGEGYGYTF. The CDR3 DNA reads TGTGCCAGCAGTGAAGAAGGTCCAGGGGAGGGCTATGGCTACACCTTC.

This sequence joins TRBV2 and TRBJ1-3; 10 bases line up with TRBD1. Trimming took 8 bases from V and 7 from J; bases not matched to a gene: 11. Per the germline V gene, CDR1 is SNHLY and CDR2 is FYNNEI. The CDR3 has 15 amino acids. CDR3 DNA sequence: TGTGCCAGCGCATCCCGGGACAGGGGTTCCAACACCATATATTTT. Amino acid sequence: CASASRDRGSNTIYF.